These T cell receptor beta chains were read from a single sample in a study of cytomegalovirus exposure and HLA in healthy donors. Measured with immunoSEQ multiplex PCR; TCRdb has only the in-frame clones, and not every one. Among about 200,000 clones listed, 75% to 90% were seen once. Sequencing was performed on PBMCs. The source is a young man in good health and CMV-seronegative. CDR3s include the opening cysteine and the closing phenylalanine or tryptophan. The order of the fields is D gene, J gene, clone size, V gene, CDR3 DNA, CDR3 protein. The D gene is left open where the match is weak. Only some rows state a clone size, as once, few, many or a class for expanded clones.

>TRBD2|TRBJ2-7|.|TRBV27
TGTGCCAGCAGTTTAGCTAGCGGGAGGCTCCGACCCTACGAGCAGTACTTC
CASSLASGRLRPYEQYF
>TRBD1|TRBJ1-5|.|TRBV6-5
TGTGCCAGCAGTGAGGACAGGGATAATCAGCCCCAGCATTTT
CASSEDRDNQPQHF
>.|TRBJ2-1|.|TRBV27
TGTGCCAGCAGACTGAAATCGGCCTACAATGAGCAGTTCTTC
CASRLKSAYNEQFF
>.|TRBJ2-1|.|TRBV27
TGTGCCAGCAGTTCTGAGTTGTCCGATGAGCAGTTCTTC
CASSSELSDEQFF
>.|TRBJ2-1|.|TRBV19
TGTGCCAGTAGTATGTTCCGGGTCGAGGACAATGAGCAGTTCTTC
CASSMFRVEDNEQFF
>.|TRBJ1-1|.|TRBV19
TGTGCCAGTAGTATCTCCAGTGCTTACACTGAAGCTTTCTTT
CASSISSAYTEAFF
>.|TRBJ2-1|.|TRBV19
TGTGCCAGTAGGATACAGGTATCTACCTACAATGAGCAGTTCTTC
CASRIQVSTYNEQFF
>.|TRBJ2-7|.|TRBV27
TGTGCCAGCAGGAAGATAAGGACAAGCTACGAGCAGTACTTC
CASRKIRTSYEQYF
>TRBD1|TRBJ2-5|.|TRBV6-1
TGTGCCAGCTCTTCAGGGGGGACAGGGGCCGGGGAGCAATACTTC
CASSSGGTGAGEQYF
>.|TRBJ2-7|.|TRBV28
TGTGCCAGCAGTTTGAAAGGAGCCCACTACGAGCAGTACTTC
CASSLKGAHYEQYF
>.|TRBJ2-1|few|TRBV5-5
TGTGCCAGCAGCCCGACCCTCATGACAGGGAAAGGGAGGGAGCAGTTCTTC
CASSPTLMTGKGREQFF
>TRBD1|TRBJ2-1|.|TRBV6-1
TGTGCCAGCAGTCCTACGACGAGGGGGCGGGATGAGCAGTTCTTC
CASSPTTRGRDEQFF
>.|TRBJ2-7|.|TRBV19
TGTGCCAGTAGTATAACCTCCCGGACACCCTCCTACGAGCAGTACTTC
CASSITSRTPSYEQYF
>.|TRBJ2-2|.|TRBV27
TGTGCCAGCAGTTTTACAACGAACACCGGGGAGCTGTTTTTT
CASSFTTNTGELFF
>TRBD1|TRBJ2-3|once|TRBV18
TGTGCCAGCTCACCATTGAGGGCGGGACAGGGGCTGGAAGATACGCAGTATTTT
CASSPLRAGQGLEDTQYF
>.|TRBJ1-1|.|TRBV6-5
TGTGCCAGCAGTTATTTAGGGGGAGCTTTCTTT
CASSYLGGAFF
>TRBD2|TRBJ2-3|.|TRBV5-5
TGTGCCAGCAGTTTCATCGCGGGAGGGCCGACAGATACGCAGTATTTT
CASSFIAGGPTDTQYF
>TRBD1|TRBJ2-3|.|TRBV5-4
TGTGCCAGCAGTTGGGACAGTAGCACAGATACGCAGTATTTT
CASSWDSSTDTQYF
>.|TRBJ1-2|.|TRBV2
TGTGCCAGCAGGCGGACAGGCTACACCTTC
CASRRTGYTF
>.|TRBJ1-1|.|TRBV6-5
TGTGCCAGCAGTTACCAGCGACAGCAGAACACTGAAGCTTTCTTT
CASSYQRQQNTEAFF
>.|TRBJ1-2|.|TRBV5-6
TGTGCCAGCACCTGGGAGTCCGACTATGGCTACACCTTC
CASTWESDYGYTF
>.|TRBJ2-2|.|TRBV5-1
TGCGCCAGCAGCGACACTGACGTTTCCGGGAAGCTGTTTTTT
CASSDTDVSGKLFF
>TRBD1|TRBJ1-4|.|TRBV6-6
TGTGCCAGCTGGGGACAGGGACTTGAAAAACTGTTTTTT
CASWGQGLEKLFF
>TRBD2|TRBJ2-7|.|TRBV7-9
TGTGCCAGCAGCCTAGAAATCCCTAGCGGGCCCCCTGACGAGCAGTACTTC
CASSLEIPSGPPDEQYF
>.|TRBJ2-7|.|TRBV30
TGTGCCTGGAGTGGCAAAGGGGGAGCGCGTGCCTACGAGCAGTACTTC
CAWSGKGGARAYEQYF
>.|TRBJ1-2|.|TRBV5-1
TGCGCCAGCAGCTTGTCGAACAACGTCAACGATGGCTACACCTTC
CASSLSNNVNDGYTF
>.|TRBJ2-1|.|TRBV7-6
TGTGCCAGCAGCTTATCTGTTGGGCGACAGACGGCCTACAATGAGCAGTTCTTC
CASSLSVGRQTAYNEQFF
>.|TRBJ2-7|.|TRBV6-5
TGTGCCAGCAGCCGACAGGTTCTCTACGAGCAGTACTTC
CASSRQVLYEQYF
>TRBD1|TRBJ2-7|.|TRBV18
TGTGCCAGCTCACTAAGGACAGGGAACGGTCGCGAGCAGTACTTC
CASSLRTGNGREQYF
>TRBD2|TRBJ2-1|.|TRBV4-2
TGTGCCAGCAGCCCTTCCGGGACTAGCGGGAGGGCCAATGAGCAGTTCTTC
CASSPSGTSGRANEQFF
>.|TRBJ2-7|.|TRBV28
TGTGCCAGCAGTTCAGGGGACAACGAGCAGTACTTC
CASSSGDNEQYF
>TRBD1|TRBJ1-5|.|TRBV6-5
TGTGCCAGCAGACCCACAGGGGGCCGAAATCAGCCCCAGCATTTT
CASRPTGGRNQPQHF
>.|TRBJ1-4|.|TRBV5-1
TGCGCCAGCAGCTTGGACGGTGGGGGGACCGGAAAACTGTTTTTT
CASSLDGGGTGKLFF
>.|TRBJ1-2|.|TRBV11-2
TGTGCCAGCAGCTACCGGACAGACTATGGCTACACCTTC
CASSYRTDYGYTF
>.|TRBJ1-1|.|TRBV7-9
TGTTCCAGCAGCAGACAGAACACTGAAGCTTTCTTT
CSSSRQNTEAFF
>.|TRBJ2-3|once|TRBV7-2
TGTGCCAGCAGCCAACCTAGCCGAGGGAGCACAGATACGCAGTATTTT
CASSQPSRGSTDTQYF
>.|TRBJ1-6|few|TRBV4-2
TGTGCCAGCAGCCAAGGAGGATCACCCCTCCACTTT
CASSQGGSPLHF
>TRBD1|TRBJ2-4|once|TRBV18
TGTGCCAGCTCACCACGGGACAGGGATAACATTCAGTACTTC
CASSPRDRDNIQYF
>TRBD1|TRBJ2-5|.|TRBV7-6
TGTGCCAGCAGCCGCAGGGGGCGGGAGACCCAGTACTTC
CASSRRGRETQYF
>.|TRBJ2-5|.|TRBV5-1
TGCGCCAGCGAGTGGGGGGGCTCGGGAGAGACCCAGTACTTC
CASEWGGSGETQYF
>.|TRBJ1-4|.|TRBV7-9
TGTGCCAGCAGCTCTAGTCCCCAGCAGGGTGAAAAACTGTTTTTT
CASSSSPQQGEKLFF
>.|TRBJ2-3|.|TRBV11-2
TGTGCCAGCAGCTTAGAGGCCAGAAGCACAGATACGCAGTATTTT
CASSLEARSTDTQYF
>TRBD2|TRBJ2-3|.|TRBV5-1
TGCGCCAGCAGCGCGCGGGGGGTCCAGCGAGATACGCAGTATTTT
CASSARGVQRDTQYF
>TRBD1|TRBJ2-1|.|TRBV6-5
TGTGCCAGCAGTTGGGACAGGGCCAATACCTACAATGAGCAGTTCTTC
CASSWDRANTYNEQFF
>.|TRBJ1-2|.|TRBV6-1
TGTGCCAGCAGTCCACGGGAGGGAGATGGCTACACCTTC
CASSPREGDGYTF
>.|TRBJ2-7|.|TRBV11-1
TGTGCCAGCAGCTTAGCAGCGGCCTCCTACGAGCAGTACTTC
CASSLAAASYEQYF
>.|TRBJ1-3|.|TRBV19
TGTGCCAGTTGGGCCGGGGGGGGCCTCAACTCTGGAAACACCATATATTTT
CASWAGGGLNSGNTIYF
>.|TRBJ1-5|.|TRBV6-6
TGTGCCAGCTACGCCAGTGACAATCAGCCCCAGCATTTT
CASYASDNQPQHF
>TRBD1|TRBJ1-2|.|TRBV7-9
TGTGCCAGCAGCTTAGTCTCGTTGGGGACAGCCCCCTACACCTTC
CASSLVSLGTAPYTF
>.|TRBJ1-5|.|TRBV4-1
TGCGCCAGCAGCCAACAACAACGGGGTAATCAGCCCCAGCATTTT
CASSQQQRGNQPQHF
>TRBD2|TRBJ2-5|.|TRBV19
TGTGCCAGTAGTAAGGGACTAGCGGGAGGGCCGCGAGAGACCCAGTACTTC
CASSKGLAGGPRETQYF
>TRBD1|TRBJ1-2|.|TRBV4-3
TGCGCCAGCAGCCAAGCAGGGGGTGGCTATGGCTACACCTTC
CASSQAGGGYGYTF
>.|TRBJ2-1|.|TRBV28
TGTGGGGCCGGTGACCTCTACAATGAGCAGTTCTTC
CGAGDLYNEQFF